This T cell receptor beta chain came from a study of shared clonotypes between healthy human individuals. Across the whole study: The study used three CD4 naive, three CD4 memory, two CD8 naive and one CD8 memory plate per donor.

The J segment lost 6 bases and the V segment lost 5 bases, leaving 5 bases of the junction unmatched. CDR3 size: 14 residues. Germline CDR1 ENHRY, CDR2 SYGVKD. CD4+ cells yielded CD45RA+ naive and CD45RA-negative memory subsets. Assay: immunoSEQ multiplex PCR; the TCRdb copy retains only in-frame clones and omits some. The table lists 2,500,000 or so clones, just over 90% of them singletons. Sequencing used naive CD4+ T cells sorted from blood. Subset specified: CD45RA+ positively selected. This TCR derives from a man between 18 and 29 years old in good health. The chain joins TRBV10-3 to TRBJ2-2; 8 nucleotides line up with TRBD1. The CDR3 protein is CAISSDRAPGELFF. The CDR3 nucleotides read TGTGCCATCAGTTCGGACAGGGCCCCCGGGGAGCTGTTTTTT.